This entry lists 2 T cell receptor beta chains sequenced from one sample in a study of CD8 T cells in Susac syndrome. RNA totalling roughly 0.5 to 1 ug underwent reverse transcription with random hexamers. TCRdb processed the immunoSEQ multiplex PCR reads anew with MiXCR; each CDR3 protein has one entry. The repertoire holds some 260,000 distinct CDR3 sequences, with about 85% as singletons. The sequenced material came from CD8+ T cells from PBMCs. The receptors derive from a human donor with multiple sclerosis.

The rearrangement joins TRBV11-2 to TRBJ2-3; D is unclear. Trimming removed 0 bases from V and 4 bases from J, with 2 bases in between. The germline V gene encodes CDR1 SGHAT and CDR2 FQNNGV. There are 12 residues in the CDR3. The CDR3 reads CASSLDSDTQYF. CDR3 in DNA: TGTGCCAGCAGCTTAGACTCAGATACGCAGTATTTT.

The rearrangement links TRBV10-2 to TRBJ1-4; no clear D. The CDR3 spans 13 residues. V gave up 0 bases and J gave up 11 bases, with 10 bases separating them. Germline V lookup: CDR1 WSHSY, CDR2 SAAADI. DNA for the CDR3: TGCGCCAGCAGTGAGTCGGGCATCGGGAAACTGTTTTTT. This translates into CASSESGIGKLFF.